Presented here are 29 T cell receptor beta chains from one specimen sequenced in a study of blood T cell repertoires in COVID-19 (dated by TCRdb to about 2020). The library was generated by the immunoSEQ multiplex PCR assay. TCRdb retrieved this table from immuneACCESS and kept in-frame rearrangements only. Not all clones are present; in checked studies, unresolved V genes account for under half, and no reason is known for the remainder. The sample has about 120,000 clones on record, more than 90% of them singletons. Of the sample, under 4.5% is held by the ten largest clones. Sequencing was carried out using peripheral blood. These receptors were collected from a man between 45 and 60 years old with active COVID-19.

This sequence joins TRBV11-2 and TRBJ2-3; weak D call: TRBD2 (6 bases). V was trimmed by 2 bases and J by 3 bases, leaving 21 bases between them. Germline loops: CDR1 SGHAT, CDR2 FQNNGV. There are 18 residues in the CDR3. The CDR3 here is CASSLSLGRWGETDTQYF. The CDR3 nucleotides read TGTGCCAGCAGCTTAAGCTTGGGGAGATGGGGGGAGACAGATACGCAGTATTTT.

This sequence joins TRBV6-5 and TRBJ1-5; TRBD1 aligns across 9 bases. The germline V gene has CDR1 MNHEY and CDR2 SVGAGI. This CDR3 is 15 amino acids long. V lost 7 bases to trimming and J lost 3 bases; unmatched junction nucleotides: 7. The CDR3 DNA sequence: TGTGCCAGCAAGACGACAGGGGGTACCAATCAGCCCCAGCATTTT. The encoded protein is CASKTTGGTNQPQHF.

This chain uses TRBV5-1 with TRBJ2-2; 7 bases align to TRBD2. Per the germline V gene, CDR1 is SGHRS and CDR2 is YFSETQ. V lost 5 bases and J lost 4; bases outside the gene matches: 2. This CDR3 has 13 residues. In nucleotides, the CDR3 is TGCGCCAGCAGTTGGGGGGGCACCGGGGAGCTGTTTTTT. Its protein is CASSWGGTGELFF.

The chain uses TRBV5-1 and TRBJ2-5; possibly TRBD1 for D (6 bases). Deletions cut 0 bases from V and 2 bases from J, with 11 bases between. From germline, CDR1 is SGHRS and CDR2 YFSETQ. CDR3 size: 15 residues. The CDR3 nucleotides read TGCGCCAGCAGCTTGGGTGGACAGAAGCAAGAGACCCAGTACTTC. It is translated as CASSLGGQKQETQYF.

The chain couples TRBV4-2 to TRBJ2-2; 9 bases align to TRBD2. Germline CDR1 is LGHNA and CDR2 is YNFKEQ. The CDR3 has 18 residues. The J segment lost 0 bases and the V segment lost 1 base, leaving 6 bases of the junction unmatched. The CDR3 DNA reads as TGTGCCAGCAGCCAAGGCGGAGCGGGGGGACCGAACACCGGGGAGCTGTTTTTT. The encoded protein is CASSQGGAGGPNTGELFF.

The rearrangement links TRBV2 to TRBJ1-5; 7 bases match TRBD1. Per the germline V gene, CDR1 is SNHLY and CDR2 is FYNNEI. J gave up 3 bases and V 5 bases, and 7 bases lay outside the gene matches. The CDR3 runs 15 residues. The CDR3 coding sequence is TGTGCCAGCAGTCTACAGGGGTTAGTCAATCAGCCCCAGCATTTT. Protein sequence: CASSLQGLVNQPQHF.

The chain joins TRBV10-3 to TRBJ2-1; 7 bases align to TRBD1. Trimming took 3 bases from V and 6 from J; bases not matched to a gene: 5. The CDR3 is made up of 14 amino acids. CDR1 ENHRY and CDR2 SYGVKD come from the germline V gene. The CDR3 is CAISERDSGNEQFF. CDR3 DNA sequence: TGTGCCATCAGTGAACGGGACAGCGGCAATGAGCAGTTCTTC.

The chain links TRBV5-1 to TRBJ2-2; 10 bases are shared with TRBD1. V dropped 0 bases and J dropped 0; count of bases not matched to a gene: 14. CDR1 and CDR2 (germline): SGHRS, YFSETQ. This CDR3 comprises 21 residues. In DNA form, the CDR3 reads TGCGCCAGCAGCTTGGATGGACAGGGGGTGAATTTACCCGCGAACACCGGGGAGCTGTTTTTT. This codes for CASSLDGQGVNLPANTGELFF.

The CDR3 DNA reads as TGTGCCAGCAGCCGAACGACAGGGGGCTCAGGCGAGCAGTACGTC. Its protein product is CASSRTTGGSGEQYV. V gene TRBV16 combines with J gene TRBJ2-7, with 10 bases lining up with TRBD1. The junction had 9 bases not matched to a gene; V was cut back by 4 bases and J by 6 bases. The CDR3 loop spans 15 amino acids. CDR1 is KGHSY, CDR2 FQNENV, per germline.

V usage is TRBV11-2 and J usage is TRBJ2-1; D is possibly TRBD1 (5 bases). V was shortened by 5 bases and J by 6 bases, with 11 bases between the two germline ends. The CDR3 is 13 residues long. Germline lookup yields CDR1 SGHAT and CDR2 FQNNGV. The CDR3 is CASSVDISNEQFF. CDR3 nucleotide sequence: TGTGCCAGCAGCGTGGACATCTCCAATGAGCAGTTCTTC.

The genes are TRBV5-1 and TRBJ2-5, with 8 bases that match TRBD2. This CDR3 has 15 amino acids. Germline V gene sequence: CDR1 SGHRS, CDR2 YFSETQ. Losses at the gene ends were 3 bases for V and 1 base for J; bases not matched to a gene: 5. CDR3 region: CASSSGGTSQETQYF. The DNA for the CDR3 is TGCGCCAGCAGCTCGGGGGGGACCTCCCAAGAGACCCAGTACTTC.

The chain combines TRBV12-2 with TRBJ2-3; TRBD2, the table's D call, lacks a check against the DNA. TRBV12-2 is noted as a pseudogene. The CDR3 consists of 17 residues. CDR3 sequence (DNA): TGTGCAAGTCGCTCGACCGGGGTTGCCTATAGCACAGATACGCAGTATTTT. Its translation is CASRSTGVAYSTDTQYF.

The CDR3 sequence is CASSVINEQFF. The CDR3 region has the DNA TGTGCCAGCAGTGTTATAAATGAGCAGTTCTTC. The genes are TRBV2 and TRBJ2-1; D remains unclear. Trimming took 4 bases from V and 7 from J, leaving 5 bases between them. This CDR3 is 11 amino acids long. CDR1 is SNHLY, CDR2 FYNNEI, per germline.

This sequence joins TRBV11-3 and TRBJ2-5; TRBD2 matches at 10 bases. Germline lookup yields CDR1 SGHNT and CDR2 YENEEA. V gave up 6 bases and J gave up 4 bases; unmatched junction bases: 17. This CDR3 comprises 18 residues. The CDR3 sequence: CASSQAGSGRAHGETQYF. In DNA form, the CDR3 reads TGTGCCAGCAGTCAAGCCGGGAGCGGGAGGGCCCACGGAGAGACCCAGTACTTC.

The V call is TRBV6-5, the J call TRBJ2-3; D may be TRBD1 (5 bases). Trimming removed 0 bases from V and 6 bases from J, with 16 bases in between. The CDR3 has 16 amino acids. Germline V gene lookup returns CDR1 MNHEY and CDR2 SVGAGI. This chain's CDR3 is CASSYSALGAADTQYF. The CDR3 coding sequence is TGTGCCAGCAGTTACTCGGCTTTAGGGGCGGCGGATACGCAGTATTTT.

The genes are TRBV10-3 and TRBJ2-1, with 9 bases identical to TRBD2. With V trimmed by 1 base and J by 5 bases, 3 bases remained unmatched. The CDR3 length is 15 residues. The V gene's germline CDR1 is ENHRY and CDR2 SYGVKD. The CDR3 reads CAISEWAGGNNEQFF. The CDR3 DNA follows: TGTGCCATCAGTGAGTGGGCGGGGGGGAACAATGAGCAGTTCTTC.

This clone was picked up a small number of times. The chain combines TRBV6-2 or TRBV6-3 with TRBJ1-1; no clear D gene. This CDR3 has 17 residues. Per the germline V gene, CDR1 is MNHEY and CDR2 is SVGEGT. Between the trimmed V and J ends, which lost 6 bases and 10 bases, there was a span of 30 bases. The CDR3 DNA is TGTGCCAGCAGCCCCTTATGGCTTCTGGCGGAACTAACCGGAGCTTTCTTT. Translating it yields CASSPLWLLAELTGAFF.

The genes are TRBV7-6 and TRBJ2-3; 8 positions match TRBD2. Germline values: CDR1 SGHVS, CDR2 FNYEAQ. This CDR3 contains 16 residues. The V segment lost 5 bases and the J segment 4 bases; nucleotides outside the gene matches: 11. CDR3 amino acids: CASSHQLSGSPDTQYF. The CDR3 nucleotides read TGTGCCAGCAGCCACCAGTTGAGCGGGAGCCCAGATACGCAGTATTTT.

The chain couples TRBV5-6 to TRBJ2-2; tentatively, D is TRBD2 (5 bases). Trimming cost V 1 base and J 0 bases, with 10 bases left between them. In germline, CDR1 is SGHDT, CDR2 YYEEEE. The CDR3 totals 16 residues. CDR3 region: CASSLLSGTNTGELFF. In DNA form, the CDR3 reads TGTGCCAGCAGCTTGTTGTCGGGGACGAACACCGGGGAGCTGTTTTTT.

This chain links TRBV13 with TRBJ2-1, with 8 bases lining up with TRBD2. The CDR3 runs to 16 residues. V lost 4 bases to trimming and J lost 2 bases; unmatched junction nucleotides: 7. Germline-derived CDR1 and CDR2 are PRHDT and FYEKMQ (reference sequence). The CDR3 reads CASSSHSGTAYNEQFF. The CDR3 DNA reads TGTGCCAGCAGCTCCCATAGCGGGACCGCCTACAATGAGCAGTTCTTC.

The CDR3 reads CASSPRTGTRQETQYF. CDR3 DNA sequence: TGTGCCAGCAGCCCGCGGACAGGTACGAGACAAGAGACCCAGTACTTC. V is TRBV7-9 and J is TRBJ2-5; 7 bases match TRBD1. After removal of 5 bases from V and 2 bases from J, the junction contained 11 bases not matched to a gene. This CDR3 comprises 16 residues. Germline-derived CDR1 and CDR2 are SEHNR and FQNEAQ (reference sequence).

V and J are TRBV5-1 and TRBJ1-2, with no clear D. Germline V gene sequence: CDR1 SGHRS, CDR2 YFSETQ. The CDR3 totals 14 residues. Trimming cost V 5 bases and J 4 bases, with 15 bases left between them. The chain's CDR3 is CASRRSRESYGYTF. CDR3 nucleotide sequence: TGCGCCAGCAGGCGGAGCCGGGAGAGCTATGGCTACACCTTC.

V is TRBV6-6 and J is TRBJ1-1, with 8 bases aligning to TRBD1. This CDR3 spans 12 amino acids. V lost 7 bases, J lost 11 bases, and 9 bases stayed unmatched. Germline V lookup: CDR1 MNHNY, CDR2 SVGAGI (reference sequence). This CDR3 reads CASTTGGARAFF. The CDR3 bases are TGTGCCAGCACCACAGGGGGGGCTCGGGCTTTCTTT.

The chain joins TRBV6-5 to TRBJ1-4, with D tentatively TRBD1 (6 bases). CDR3 length equals 14 residues. Trimming removed 6 bases from V and 7 bases from J, with 15 bases in between. Per the germline V gene, CDR1 is MNHEY and CDR2 is SVGAGI. As DNA, the CDR3 is TGTGCCAGCAGCCCAACAGGGATGGGTGAAAAACTGTTTTTT. Translating it yields CASSPTGMGEKLFF.

This clone was observed a single time. J is TRBJ2-7 and V is TRBV3-1 (or the pseudogene TRBV3-2); 10 bases match TRBD2. Losses at the gene ends were 5 bases for V and 7 bases for J; bases not matched to a gene: 5. This CDR3 has 13 amino acids. CDR1 is LGHDT, CDR2 YNNKEL, per germline (reference sequence). CDR3 nucleotide sequence: TGTGCCAGCAGCGGGGGACTAGCGCGTGAGCAGTACTTC. Amino acids: CASSGGLAREQYF.

The CDR3 loop is CASSTDSAAYNEQFF. For the CDR3, the DNA is TGTGCCAGCAGCACCGACTCCGCAGCCTACAATGAGCAGTTCTTC. The chain joins TRBV5-4 to TRBJ2-1; D gene uncertain. From germline, CDR1 is SGHNT and CDR2 YYREEE (reference sequence). This CDR3 is built from 15 residues. V lost 4 bases and J 2 bases, leaving 13 bases between the germline ends.

This chain connects TRBV6-5 to TRBJ2-7, with TRBD1 identical over 8 bases. The CDR3 runs 15 residues. The germline CDR1 and CDR2 sequences are MNHEY and SVGAGI. The V and J ends lost 8 bases and 6 bases, in that order; junction bases with no gene match: 15. The CDR3 DNA reads TGTGCCAGCGGTCACGGGGACAGGATCAATGGCGAGCAGTACGTC. It translates to CASGHGDRINGEQYV.

This rearrangement joins TRBV3-1 (or the pseudogene TRBV3-2) to TRBJ2-5, with 14 nucleotides matching TRBD2. The V gene end was trimmed by 1 base and the J gene end by 2 bases; junction bases not matched to a gene: 6. The germline CDR1 and CDR2 sequences are LGHDT and YNNKEL (reference sequence). The CDR3 extends over 18 amino acids. CDR3 region: CASSQGTSGGPIQETQYF. The DNA of the CDR3 is TGTGCCAGCAGCCAAGGGACTAGCGGGGGGCCTATACAAGAGACCCAGTACTTC.

This clone occurred once. The rearrangement links TRBV6-5 to TRBJ2-5; the D gene is possibly TRBD1 (5 bases). The CDR3 runs 13 residues. Deletions cut 2 bases from V and 4 bases from J, with 8 bases between. CDR1 is MNHEY, CDR2 SVGAGI, per germline. As DNA, the CDR3 is TGTGCCAGCAGTTACGCAGGGTTAGAGACCCAGTACTTC. Its translation is CASSYAGLETQYF.